The rows below give T cell receptor beta chains drawn from one sample of a study of identical twins. TCRdb reprocessed the 5' RACE reads via MiXCR and lists one record per CDR3 protein. Altogether nearly 900,000 distinct CDR3 sequences are present, around 12% being singletons, with the ten largest covering around 1.5%. The same sample was also studied in work on yellow fever vaccine responses in identical twins.

Specimen: PBMCs. The source is a woman aged 18-29 years in good health. Both conserved end residues are part of each CDR3. Fields, in order: clone size, D gene, J gene, V gene, CDR3 DNA, CDR3 protein. A D gene is named only where the DNA matches it firmly. Not all rows give a size; the values are once, few, many and, for expanded clones, a class.

abundance: -; d_gene: TRBD1; j_gene: TRBJ2-1; v_gene: TRBV9; CDR3nt: TGTGCCAGCAGCTCTCGGACAGGGGTCATAAATGAGCAGTTCTTC; CDR3aa: CASSSRTGVINEQFF
abundance: -; d_gene: TRBD1; j_gene: TRBJ1-6; v_gene: TRBV12-3/TRBV12-4; CDR3nt: TGTGCCAGCAGGGGGACAGGGGGTAATTCACCCCTCCACTTT; CDR3aa: CASRGTGGNSPLHF
abundance: -; d_gene: TRBD1; j_gene: TRBJ1-1; v_gene: TRBV7-9; CDR3nt: TGTGCCAGCAGCAAGGGACAGGCGACCCTGAACACTGAAGCTTTCTTT; CDR3aa: CASSKGQATLNTEAFF
abundance: few; d_gene: TRBD2; j_gene: TRBJ2-1; v_gene: TRBV28; CDR3nt: TGTGCCAGCAGCCTACTAGCGAGTTACAATGAGCAGTTCTTC; CDR3aa: CASSLLASYNEQFF
abundance: -; d_gene: -; j_gene: TRBJ1-2; v_gene: TRBV9; CDR3nt: TGTGCCAGCAGCCCCCGCGAGGCGGATGGCTACACCTTC; CDR3aa: CASSPREADGYTF
abundance: few; d_gene: -; j_gene: TRBJ2-5; v_gene: TRBV29-1; CDR3nt: TGCAGCGTTGTTGCCCCTGGACCAGAGACCCAGTACTTC; CDR3aa: CSVVAPGPETQYF
abundance: -; d_gene: TRBD2; j_gene: TRBJ2-3; v_gene: TRBV20-1; CDR3nt: TGCAGTGCTAGAGCTAGCGGGAACACAGATACGCAGTATTTT; CDR3aa: CSARASGNTDTQYF
abundance: many; d_gene: TRBD1; j_gene: TRBJ2-1; v_gene: TRBV12-3/TRBV12-4; CDR3nt: TGTGCCAGCAGCCCCTGGACAGGATACAATGAGCAGTTCTTC; CDR3aa: CASSPWTGYNEQFF
abundance: few; d_gene: TRBD1; j_gene: TRBJ1-2; v_gene: TRBV28; CDR3nt: TGTGCCAGCAGTACCTCCGGGACAGGGTTTCTCTCATATGGCTACACCTTC; CDR3aa: CASSTSGTGFLSYGYTF
abundance: few; d_gene: -; j_gene: TRBJ2-7; v_gene: TRBV7-9; CDR3nt: TGTGCCAGCAGCTTAATTAGCGGCGACTCCTACGAGCAGTACTTC; CDR3aa: CASSLISGDSYEQYF
abundance: -; d_gene: -; j_gene: TRBJ2-2; v_gene: TRBV4-1; CDR3nt: TGCGCCAGCAGCCATCTTAGCGGGAACACCGGGGAGCTGTTTTTT; CDR3aa: CASSHLSGNTGELFF
abundance: few; d_gene: -; j_gene: TRBJ1-1; v_gene: TRBV6-1; CDR3nt: TGTGCCAGCGAGGTGTACGGGGGATCGAACACTGAAGCTTTCTTT; CDR3aa: CASEVYGGSNTEAFF
abundance: few; d_gene: -; j_gene: TRBJ2-5; v_gene: TRBV15; CDR3nt: TGTGCCACCAGCAGGACATTACTAGAGCTCCAAGAGACCCAGTACTTC; CDR3aa: CATSRTLLELQETQYF
abundance: -; d_gene: -; j_gene: TRBJ2-5; v_gene: TRBV5-6; CDR3nt: TGTGCCAGCAGCTTCCGTAGCCTGGAGACCCAGTACTTC; CDR3aa: CASSFRSLETQYF
abundance: few; d_gene: TRBD1; j_gene: TRBJ1-2; v_gene: TRBV10-3; CDR3nt: TGTGCCACCCGGACAGGGCAGGACTATGGCTACACCTTC; CDR3aa: CATRTGQDYGYTF
abundance: -; d_gene: -; j_gene: TRBJ2-7; v_gene: TRBV7-6; CDR3nt: TGTGCCAGCAGCCCGGTGGGGTCTAGCGCTTTCTACGAGCAGTACTTC; CDR3aa: CASSPVGSSAFYEQYF
abundance: few; d_gene: TRBD1; j_gene: TRBJ2-7; v_gene: TRBV7-9; CDR3nt: TGTGCCAGCAATCCCTTGGACAGGTCCTACGAGCAGTACTTC; CDR3aa: CASNPLDRSYEQYF
abundance: -; d_gene: -; j_gene: TRBJ2-3; v_gene: TRBV2; CDR3nt: TGTGCCAGCAAGGTCCCTGGGGCAGATACGCAGTATTTT; CDR3aa: CASKVPGADTQYF
abundance: few; d_gene: TRBD1; j_gene: TRBJ1-1; v_gene: TRBV15; CDR3nt: TGTGCCACCAGCGGACGCACAGGGGGCTGGACTGAAGCTTTCTTT; CDR3aa: CATSGRTGGWTEAFF
abundance: -; d_gene: -; j_gene: TRBJ1-6; v_gene: TRBV12-3/TRBV12-4; CDR3nt: TGTGCCAGCAGCTCTCAGCCGCGACGGCCCCTCCACTTT; CDR3aa: CASSSQPRRPLHF
abundance: few; d_gene: -; j_gene: TRBJ2-7; v_gene: TRBV12-5; CDR3nt: TGTGCTAGTGGTTTGGTCCACGCCCCGGGAGCGCACCTAAGTACCCACGAGCAGTACTTC; CDR3aa: CASGLVHAPGAHLSTHEQYF
abundance: few; d_gene: TRBD2; j_gene: TRBJ2-7; v_gene: TRBV20-1; CDR3nt: TGCAGTGCTGGGCGGGGGGGGGCGTGGGAGCAGTACTTC; CDR3aa: CSAGRGGAWEQYF
abundance: -; d_gene: TRBD2; j_gene: TRBJ2-3; v_gene: TRBV28; CDR3nt: TGTGCCAGCAGTTTACCCCGGGGGGGGACCCTCACAGATACGCAGTATTTT; CDR3aa: CASSLPRGGTLTDTQYF
abundance: -; d_gene: TRBD1; j_gene: TRBJ1-6; v_gene: TRBV3-1; CDR3nt: TGTGCCAGCAGCCAAGGGACAGGGTTTGGGAATTCACCCCTCCACTTT; CDR3aa: CASSQGTGFGNSPLHF
abundance: -; d_gene: TRBD2; j_gene: TRBJ2-2; v_gene: TRBV7-6; CDR3nt: TGTGCCAGCAGCACCACTAGCGGGGGGGCCGGGGAGCTGTTTTTT; CDR3aa: CASSTTSGGAGELFF
abundance: once; d_gene: -; j_gene: TRBJ1-2; v_gene: TRBV5-5; CDR3nt: TGTGCCAGCAGCTTTGAAGGTACCTATGGCTACACCTTC; CDR3aa: CASSFEGTYGYTF
abundance: -; d_gene: TRBD2; j_gene: TRBJ2-1; v_gene: TRBV20-1; CDR3nt: TGCAGTGCTAGACGGGGGGGGGAGCAGTTCTTC; CDR3aa: CSARRGGEQFF
abundance: -; d_gene: -; j_gene: TRBJ2-1; v_gene: TRBV3-1; CDR3nt: TGTGCCAGCAGCCAATCCAGGGAGGGGGAGTTCTTC; CDR3aa: CASSQSREGEFF
abundance: -; d_gene: -; j_gene: TRBJ1-1; v_gene: TRBV20-1; CDR3nt: TGCAGTGCTAGAGATGTTAGGCAGGGGAACACTGAAGCTTTCTTT; CDR3aa: CSARDVRQGNTEAFF
abundance: -; d_gene: -; j_gene: TRBJ2-4; v_gene: TRBV23-1; CDR3nt: TGCGCCAGCAGTCGGGCAGGCGAAGCCAAAAACATTCAGTACTTC; CDR3aa: CASSRAGEAKNIQYF
abundance: -; d_gene: -; j_gene: TRBJ2-2; v_gene: TRBV20-1; CDR3nt: TGCAGTGCTCCAACCGGGACAAAAAACACCGGGGAGCTGTTTTTT; CDR3aa: CSAPTGTKNTGELFF
abundance: few; d_gene: -; j_gene: TRBJ2-1; v_gene: TRBV23-1; CDR3nt: TGCGCCAGCAGTCAATCGGGGGGACAGAGGAATGAGCAGTTCTTC; CDR3aa: CASSQSGGQRNEQFF
abundance: few; d_gene: TRBD2; j_gene: TRBJ2-3; v_gene: TRBV7-9; CDR3nt: TGTGCCAGCATCCCGAGGACTAGCCCTAGCACAGATACGCAGTATTTT; CDR3aa: CASIPRTSPSTDTQYF
abundance: few; d_gene: -; j_gene: TRBJ2-2; v_gene: TRBV24-1; CDR3nt: TGTGCCACAGAGCTCGGGGGCACCGGGGAGCTGTTTTTT; CDR3aa: CATELGGTGELFF
abundance: -; d_gene: TRBD2; j_gene: TRBJ2-1; v_gene: TRBV5-1; CDR3nt: TGCGCCAGCAGCTTGGTTGGTAGCGGGAGCAATAATGAGCAGTTCTTC; CDR3aa: CASSLVGSGSNNEQFF
abundance: few; d_gene: TRBD2; j_gene: TRBJ2-3; v_gene: TRBV12-3/TRBV12-4; CDR3nt: TGTGCCAGCAACCCCAGCGGGAGGGCCCGGACAGATACGCAGTATTTT; CDR3aa: CASNPSGRARTDTQYF
abundance: -; d_gene: -; j_gene: TRBJ2-1; v_gene: TRBV12-3/TRBV12-4; CDR3nt: TGTGCCAGCAGCACGATCAATGAGCAGTTCTTC; CDR3aa: CASSTINEQFF
abundance: -; d_gene: TRBD1; j_gene: TRBJ1-6; v_gene: TRBV7-8; CDR3nt: TGTGCCAGCAGCGAATGGGGGAGGGGGCAGGCACCCCTCCACTTT; CDR3aa: CASSEWGRGQAPLHF
abundance: -; d_gene: -; j_gene: TRBJ1-2; v_gene: TRBV3-1; CDR3nt: TGTGCCAGCAGCCAAATGAGGGGGGCGAATGGCTACACCTTC; CDR3aa: CASSQMRGANGYTF